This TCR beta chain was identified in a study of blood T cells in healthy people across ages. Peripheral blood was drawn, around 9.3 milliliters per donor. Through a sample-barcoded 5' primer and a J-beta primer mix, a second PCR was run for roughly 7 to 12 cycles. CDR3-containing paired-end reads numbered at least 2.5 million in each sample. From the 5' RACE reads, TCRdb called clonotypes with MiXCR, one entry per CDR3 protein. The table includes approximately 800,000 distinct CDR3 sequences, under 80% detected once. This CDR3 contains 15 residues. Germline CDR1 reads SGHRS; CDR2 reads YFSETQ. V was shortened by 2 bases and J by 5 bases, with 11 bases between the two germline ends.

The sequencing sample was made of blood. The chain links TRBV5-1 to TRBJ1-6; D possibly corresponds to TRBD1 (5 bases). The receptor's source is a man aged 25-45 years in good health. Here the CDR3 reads CASSFRTGDNSPLHF. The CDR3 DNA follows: TGCGCCAGCAGCTTCAGGACGGGGGATAATTCACCCCTCCACTTT.